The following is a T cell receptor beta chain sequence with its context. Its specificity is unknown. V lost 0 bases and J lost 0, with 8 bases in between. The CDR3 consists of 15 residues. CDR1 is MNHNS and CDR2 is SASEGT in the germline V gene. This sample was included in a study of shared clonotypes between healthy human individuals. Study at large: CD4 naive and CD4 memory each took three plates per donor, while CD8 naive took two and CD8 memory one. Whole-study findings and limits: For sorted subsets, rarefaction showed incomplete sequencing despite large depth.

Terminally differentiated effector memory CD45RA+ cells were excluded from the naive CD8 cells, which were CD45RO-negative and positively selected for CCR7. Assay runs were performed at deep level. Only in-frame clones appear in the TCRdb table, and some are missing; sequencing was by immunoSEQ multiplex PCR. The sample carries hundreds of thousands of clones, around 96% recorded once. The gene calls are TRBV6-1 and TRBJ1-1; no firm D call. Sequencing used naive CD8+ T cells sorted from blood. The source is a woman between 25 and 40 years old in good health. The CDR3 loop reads CASSEAGSMNTEAFF. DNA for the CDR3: TGTGCCAGCAGTGAAGCAGGCAGTATGAACACTGAAGCTTTCTTT.